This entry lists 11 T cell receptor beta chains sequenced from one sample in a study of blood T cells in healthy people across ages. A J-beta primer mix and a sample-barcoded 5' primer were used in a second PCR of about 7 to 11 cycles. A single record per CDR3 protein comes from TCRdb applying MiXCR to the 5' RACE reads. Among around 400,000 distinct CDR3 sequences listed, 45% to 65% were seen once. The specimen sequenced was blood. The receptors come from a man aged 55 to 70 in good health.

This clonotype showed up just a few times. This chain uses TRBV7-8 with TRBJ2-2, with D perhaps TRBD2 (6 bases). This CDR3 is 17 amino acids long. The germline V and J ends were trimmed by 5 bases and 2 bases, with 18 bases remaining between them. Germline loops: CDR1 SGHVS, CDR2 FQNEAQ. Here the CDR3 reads CASSRSRAGLNTGELFF. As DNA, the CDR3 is TGTGCCAGCAGCAGGAGTCGGGCGGGGCTTAACACCGGGGAGCTGTTTTTT. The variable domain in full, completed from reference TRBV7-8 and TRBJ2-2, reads GAGVSQSPRYKVAKRGQDVALRCDPISGHVSLFWYQQALGQGPEFLTYFQNEAQLDKSGLPSDRFFAERPEGSVSTLKIQRTQQEDSAVYLCASSRSRAGLNTGELFFGEGSRLTVL.

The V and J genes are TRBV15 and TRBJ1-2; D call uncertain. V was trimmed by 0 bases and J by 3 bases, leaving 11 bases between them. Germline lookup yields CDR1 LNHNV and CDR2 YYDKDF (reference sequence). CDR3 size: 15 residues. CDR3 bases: TGTGCCACCAGCAGAGATTCGGCCAAGGACTATGGCTACACCTTC. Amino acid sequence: CATSRDSAKDYGYTF.

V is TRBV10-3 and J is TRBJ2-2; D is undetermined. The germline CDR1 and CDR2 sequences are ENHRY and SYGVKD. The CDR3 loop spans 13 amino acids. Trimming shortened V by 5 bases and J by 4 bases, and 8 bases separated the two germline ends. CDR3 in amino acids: CAISPALTGELFF. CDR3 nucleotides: TGTGCCATCAGTCCGGCCCTCACCGGGGAGCTGTTTTTT.

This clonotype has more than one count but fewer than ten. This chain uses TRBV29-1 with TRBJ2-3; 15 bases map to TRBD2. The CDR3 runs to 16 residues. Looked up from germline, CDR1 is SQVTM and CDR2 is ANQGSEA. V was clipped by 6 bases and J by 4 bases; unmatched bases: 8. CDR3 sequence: CSVDGLAGGQSDTQYF. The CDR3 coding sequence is TGCAGCGTCGATGGACTAGCGGGAGGGCAGTCAGATACGCAGTATTTT.

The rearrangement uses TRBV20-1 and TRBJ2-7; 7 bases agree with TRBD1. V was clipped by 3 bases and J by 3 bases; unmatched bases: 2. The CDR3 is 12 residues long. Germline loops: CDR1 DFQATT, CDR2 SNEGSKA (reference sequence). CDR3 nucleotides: TGCAGTGCTAGGACAGGGTTCTACGAGCAGTACTTC. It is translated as CSARTGFYEQYF.

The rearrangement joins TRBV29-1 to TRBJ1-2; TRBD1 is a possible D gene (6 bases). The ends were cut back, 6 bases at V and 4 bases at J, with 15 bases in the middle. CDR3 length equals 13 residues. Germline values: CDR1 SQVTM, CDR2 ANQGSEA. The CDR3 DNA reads TGCAGCGTACCCACAGGGTTGTCCTATGGCTACACCTTC. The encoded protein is CSVPTGLSYGYTF.

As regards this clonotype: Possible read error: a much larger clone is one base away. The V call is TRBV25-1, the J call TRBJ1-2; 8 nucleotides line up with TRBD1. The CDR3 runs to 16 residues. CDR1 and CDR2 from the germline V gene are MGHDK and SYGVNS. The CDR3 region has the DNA TGTGCCAACAGTGAATATGGGCGGCAGGGGGCCTATGGCTACACCTTC. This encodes CANSEYGRQGAYGYTF.

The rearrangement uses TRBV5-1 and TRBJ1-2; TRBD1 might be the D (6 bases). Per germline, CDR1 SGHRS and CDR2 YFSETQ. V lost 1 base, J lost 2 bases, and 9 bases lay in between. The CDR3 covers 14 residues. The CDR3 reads CASSLTGMNYGYTF. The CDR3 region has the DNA TGCGCCAGCAGCTTGACAGGGATGAACTATGGCTACACCTTC.

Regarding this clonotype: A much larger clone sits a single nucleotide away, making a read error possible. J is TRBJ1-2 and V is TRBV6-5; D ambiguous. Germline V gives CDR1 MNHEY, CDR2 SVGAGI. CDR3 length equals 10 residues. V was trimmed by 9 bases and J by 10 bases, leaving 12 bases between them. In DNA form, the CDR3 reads TGTGCCAGAACTGACTGGGACTACACCTTC. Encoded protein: CARTDWDYTF.

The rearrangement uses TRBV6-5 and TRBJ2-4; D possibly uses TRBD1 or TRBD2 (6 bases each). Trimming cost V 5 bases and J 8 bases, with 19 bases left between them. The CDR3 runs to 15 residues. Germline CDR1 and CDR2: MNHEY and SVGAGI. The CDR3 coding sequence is TGTGCCAGCAGTCCCCCGTGGGGGGCCGGATACATTCAGTACTTC. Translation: CASSPPWGAGYIQYF.

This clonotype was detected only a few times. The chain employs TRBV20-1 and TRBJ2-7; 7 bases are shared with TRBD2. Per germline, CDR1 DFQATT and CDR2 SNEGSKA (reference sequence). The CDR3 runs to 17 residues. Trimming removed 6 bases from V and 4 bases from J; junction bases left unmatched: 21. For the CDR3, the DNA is TGCAGTGCCGCGCGGGGGAGCGTAGCCCGTTCCGTTTACGAGCAGTACTTC. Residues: CSAARGSVARSVYEQYF.